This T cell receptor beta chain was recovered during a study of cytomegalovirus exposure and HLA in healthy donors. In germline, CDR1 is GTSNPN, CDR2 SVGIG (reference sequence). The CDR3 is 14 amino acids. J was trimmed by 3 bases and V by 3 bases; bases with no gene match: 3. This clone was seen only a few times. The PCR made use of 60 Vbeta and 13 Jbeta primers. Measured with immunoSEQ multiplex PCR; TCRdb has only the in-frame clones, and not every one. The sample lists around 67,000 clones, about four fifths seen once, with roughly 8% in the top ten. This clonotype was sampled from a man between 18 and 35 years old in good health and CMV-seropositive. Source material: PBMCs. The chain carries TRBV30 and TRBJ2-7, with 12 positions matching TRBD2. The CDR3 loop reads CAWRLAGGLYEQYF. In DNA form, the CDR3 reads TGTGCCTGGAGACTAGCGGGAGGTCTCTACGAGCAGTACTTC.